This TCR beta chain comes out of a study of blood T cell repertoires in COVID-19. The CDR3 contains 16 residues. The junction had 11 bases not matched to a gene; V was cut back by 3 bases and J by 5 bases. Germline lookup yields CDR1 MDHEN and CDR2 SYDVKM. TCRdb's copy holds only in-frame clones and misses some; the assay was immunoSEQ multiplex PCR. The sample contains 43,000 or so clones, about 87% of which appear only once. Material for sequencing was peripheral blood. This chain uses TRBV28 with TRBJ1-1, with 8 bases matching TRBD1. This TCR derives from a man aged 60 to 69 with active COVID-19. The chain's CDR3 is CASSFGGRGRGTEAFF. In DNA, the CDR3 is TGTGCCAGCAGTTTTGGTGGCAGGGGGCGTGGGACTGAAGCTTTCTTT.